This entry features one T cell receptor beta chain sequence. Its antigen is unidentified. The CDR3 consists of 13 residues. Per the germline V gene, CDR1 is SEHNR and CDR2 is FQNEAQ (reference sequence). The V segment lost 8 bases and the J segment 5 bases; nucleotides outside the gene matches: 6. This PCR relied on a set of 60 Vbeta primers and 13 Jbeta primers. Data came from immunoSEQ multiplex PCR; TCRdb stores just in-frame clones and leaves some out. The sample lists about 110,000 clones; around 80% were seen once. The data were taken from a study of cytomegalovirus exposure and HLA in healthy donors. Study information: A prior study identified approximately 110 million unique TCR beta sequences from some 180 million T cells. Overall study results and limits: In vitro, a few CMV-associated chains proved specific for CMV antigens. Earlier results showed most TCR beta V segments being productive about 87% or about 30% of the time.

What was sequenced was PBMCs. V usage is TRBV7-9 and J usage is TRBJ2-3, with 8 bases fitting TRBD1. The TCR originated in a man aged 45-60 years in good health and CMV-seronegative. CDR3 bases: TGTGCCAGCGCCGACAGGGGTGGAGATACGCAGTATTTT. It translates to CASADRGGDTQYF.